The text below deals with one TCR beta chain. The antigen is undetermined. PCR was performed a second time for roughly 7 to 12 cycles using a sample-barcoded 5' primer and a J-beta primer mix. TCRdb processed the 5' RACE reads anew with MiXCR; each CDR3 protein has one entry. The sample yields 980,000 or so distinct CDR3 sequences, 48% seen once. The CDR3 contains 14 residues. V was pared by 4 bases and J by 2 bases, with 11 bases between. Germline V gene lookup returns CDR1 LGHNA and CDR2 YSLEER. This entry is derived from a study of blood T cells in healthy people across ages. Healthy Caucasian individuals from Russia aged about 6 to 90 were enrolled as donors. Researchers isolated at least 6 million PBMCs per sample. Total RNA, at least 6 micrograms per sample, came from PBMCs. Study results and caveats: Whereas aged donors had fewer naive CD4+ cells, long-lived donors had more of them and higher diversity.

The sample taken for sequencing was blood. The TCR comes from a man aged 25 to 45 in good health. The chain is built from TRBV4-3 and TRBJ2-5; maybe TRBD2 (5 bases). CDR3 protein: CASSPELGQETQYF. CDR3 nucleotides: TGCGCCAGCAGCCCAGAACTAGGACAAGAGACCCAGTACTTC.